Listed here are 6 T cell receptor beta chains from one sample, sequenced in a study. Treg sorting used a CD4+CD25+CD127-/low gate. TCRdb redid the calling of the 5' RACE reads with MiXCR, one entry per CDR3 protein. Here the sample spans 9,500 to 10,000 distinct CDR3 sequences, 12% to 15% being singletons. Input material: Tregs sorted from blood. The source is a female donor with breast cancer.

This clonotype has just a few counts. V and J are TRBV14 and TRBJ2-1, with a tentative D call TRBD2 (6 bases). Germline V gene sequence: CDR1 SGHDN, CDR2 FVKESK. There are 12 residues in the CDR3. Trimming stripped 5 bases from V and 7 bases from J, with 9 bases between. The CDR3 nucleotides read TGTGCCAGCAGCTTAGGGAGGAATGAGCAGTTCTTC. As protein: CASSLGRNEQFF.

By share, this clonotype ranks as medium-sized (0.01 to 0.1%). The V gene is TRBV4-1, the J gene TRBJ2-3; 13 positions agree with TRBD2. This CDR3 has 17 amino acids. V gave up 2 bases and J gave up 2 bases; unmatched junction bases: 4. The germline CDR1 and CDR2 sequences are MGHRA and YSYEKL. The CDR3 DNA is TGCGCCAGCAGCCAACAAGGACTAGCGGGGGTCACAGATACGCAGTATTTT. This translates into CASSQQGLAGVTDTQYF.

The chain joins TRBV20-1 to TRBJ2-1; possible D gene TRBD2, 6 bases. V was cut by 5 bases and J by 11 bases, with 25 bases left in between. CDR1 is DFQATT and CDR2 is SNEGSKA in the germline V gene (reference sequence). This CDR3 has 15 residues. The CDR3 here is CSAPATSAGPYKQFF. The CDR3 DNA sequence: TGCAGTGCTCCCGCGACCTCGGCGGGACCTTATAAGCAGTTCTTC.

Details on this clonotype: Just one base apart from a much larger clone, this may be a read error. This chain joins TRBV9 and TRBJ1-6; D remains unclear. Trimming cost V 3 bases and J 9 bases, with 7 bases left between them. CDR3 size: 12 residues. Germline V gene sequence: CDR1 SGDLS, CDR2 YYNGEE. CDR3: CASSDHSSPLHF. For the CDR3, the DNA is TGTGCCAGCAGCGACCATAGTTCACCCCTCCACTTT.

By its share, this clonotype is medium-sized. The CDR3 nucleotides are TGTGCCACCGGGACTCTTTTGTACAATGAGCAGTTCTTC. Its protein is CATGTLLYNEQFF. The V call is TRBV13, the J call TRBJ2-1; D is perhaps TRBD2 (6 bases). CDR1 PRHDT and CDR2 FYEKMQ come from the germline V gene (reference sequence). Trimming removed 10 bases from V and 4 bases from J, with 14 bases in between. The CDR3 has 13 residues.

By share, this clonotype ranks as medium-sized. The V call is TRBV12-3 or TRBV12-4, the J call TRBJ1-1; TRBD1 matches 9 bases. The V and J ends lost 3 bases and 2 bases, in that order; junction bases with no gene match: 1. The CDR3 has 14 residues. The CDR3 sequence: CASSLGQGNTEAFF. The CDR3, as DNA: TGTGCCAGCAGTTTGGGACAGGGAAACACTGAAGCTTTCTTT.